The present entry profiles one T cell receptor beta chain with its context. The data stem from a study of blood T cell repertoires in COVID-19. Assay used: immunoSEQ multiplex PCR; TCRdb lists only in-frame clones, some missing. The sample records about 230,000 clones, about 83% being singletons. Germline V lookup: CDR1 MNHEY, CDR2 SMNVEV (reference sequence). Trimming shortened V by 5 bases and J by 2 bases, and 16 bases separated the two germline ends. This CDR3 region has 16 residues. Sequenced: peripheral blood. This TCR was recovered from a young woman with COVID-19, enrolled during active disease. The chain has TRBV27 and TRBJ1-3; a weak D match, TRBD1 (5 bases). The CDR3 region has the DNA TGTGCCAGCAGTGCACAACCAGGGTGGGCTGGAAACACCATATATTTT. Translation gives CASSAQPGWAGNTIYF.